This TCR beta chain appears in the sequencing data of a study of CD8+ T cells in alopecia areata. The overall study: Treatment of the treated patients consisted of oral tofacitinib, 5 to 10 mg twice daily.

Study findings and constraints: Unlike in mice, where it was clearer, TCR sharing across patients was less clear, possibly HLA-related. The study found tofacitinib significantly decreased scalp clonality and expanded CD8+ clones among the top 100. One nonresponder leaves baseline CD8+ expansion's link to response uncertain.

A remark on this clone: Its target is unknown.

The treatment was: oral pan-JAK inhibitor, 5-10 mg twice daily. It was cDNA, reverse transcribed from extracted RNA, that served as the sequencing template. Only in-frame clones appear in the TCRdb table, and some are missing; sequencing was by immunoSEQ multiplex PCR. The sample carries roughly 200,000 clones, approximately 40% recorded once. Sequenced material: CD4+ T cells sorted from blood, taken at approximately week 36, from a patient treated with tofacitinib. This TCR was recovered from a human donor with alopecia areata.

The CDR3, as DNA: TGTGCCAGCAGCCAACTCGGAGATACGCAGTATTTT. This codes for CASSQLGDTQYF. The genes are TRBV5-4 and TRBJ2-3; the D is unclear. Germline loops: CDR1 SGHNT, CDR2 YYREEE (reference sequence). Trimming took 4 bases from V and 5 from J, leaving 8 bases between them. The length of the CDR3 is 12 residues.